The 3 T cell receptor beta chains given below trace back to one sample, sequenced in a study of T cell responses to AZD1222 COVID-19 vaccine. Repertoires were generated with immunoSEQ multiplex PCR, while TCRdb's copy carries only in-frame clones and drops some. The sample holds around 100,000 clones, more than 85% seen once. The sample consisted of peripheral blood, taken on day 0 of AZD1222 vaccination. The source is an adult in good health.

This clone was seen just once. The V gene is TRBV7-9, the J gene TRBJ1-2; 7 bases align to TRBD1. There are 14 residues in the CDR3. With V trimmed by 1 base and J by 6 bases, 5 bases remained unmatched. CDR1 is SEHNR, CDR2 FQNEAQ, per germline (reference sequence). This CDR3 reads CASSLGQGVDGYTF. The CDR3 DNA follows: TGTGCCAGCAGCTTAGGACAGGGAGTCGATGGCTACACCTTC. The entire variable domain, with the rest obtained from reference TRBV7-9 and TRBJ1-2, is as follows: DTGVSQNPRHKITKRGQNVTFRCDPISEHNRLYWYRQTLGQGPEFLTYFQNEAQLEKSRLLSDRFSAERPKGSFSTLEIQRTEQGDSAMYLCASSLGQGVDGYTFGSGTRLTVV.

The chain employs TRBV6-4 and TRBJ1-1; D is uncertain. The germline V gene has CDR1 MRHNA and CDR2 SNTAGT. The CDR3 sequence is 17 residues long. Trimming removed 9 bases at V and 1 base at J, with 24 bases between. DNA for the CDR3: TGTGCCAGAATGGGTGCAACTAAACAGACCTCGAACACTGAAGCTTTCTTT. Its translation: CARMGATKQTSNTEAFF.

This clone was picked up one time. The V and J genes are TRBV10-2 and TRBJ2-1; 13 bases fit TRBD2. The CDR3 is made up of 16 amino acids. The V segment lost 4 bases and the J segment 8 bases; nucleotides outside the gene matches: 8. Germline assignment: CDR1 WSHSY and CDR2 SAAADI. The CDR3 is CASSGGLAGLGHEQFF. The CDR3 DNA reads TGCGCCAGCAGTGGGGGACTAGCGGGACTCGGCCATGAGCAGTTCTTC.